This T cell receptor beta chain is from a study of patients and donors after allogeneic stem cell transplantation (dated by TCRdb to about 2020). The sample holds many counts of this clonotype. The target of this receptor is not known. The record has no base qualities; no much larger clone is one base away. The library was generated by RT-PCR. Sequencing took place on a NextSeq 550. Clones were called with MiXCR by TCRdb after fastp trimmed the public reads at Q25, and only in-frame beta chains were retained. Rows are combined by CDR3 protein, so each entry shows the most common genes and DNA. The sample records more than 75,000 distinct CDR3 sequences, roughly 5.1% of which are singletons. The ten largest clonotypes hold about 3% of the sample. Sequencing was done on a sample of blood, either unsorted or a sorted T cell fraction (not recorded which). The TCR originated in a human donor who was either an allogeneic HSCT recipient or a stem cell or donor lymphocyte infusion donor (not recorded which). It is not recorded whose cells these are; they may come from a transplant donor.

CDR3 protein: CSAGGALIGEAFF. The DNA is TGCAGCGCCGGGGGGGCGCTGATCGGGGAAGCTTTCTTT. The chain couples TRBV29-1 to TRBJ1-1; the D region possibly corresponds to TRBD1 (6 bases align). Based on the germline V gene, the CDR1 and CDR2 sequences are SQVTM and ANQGSEA. Trimming at the junction amounts to 7 bases on V and 8 bases on J, and the germline ends lie 20 bases apart. Inclusive of the bounding cysteine and phenylalanine, the CDR3 is 13 residues long. The entry retains the CDR3 DNA only, 39 bases that are in frame from base 1. Outside the CDR3, residues come from the reference TRBV29-1 and TRBJ1-1 proteins, so the full variable domain is: SAVISQKPSRDICQRGTSLTIQCQVDSQVTMMFWYRQQPGQSLTLIATANQGSEATYESGFVIDKFPISRPNLTFSTLTVSNMSPEDSSIYLCSAGGALIGEAFFGQGTRLTVV.